The text below deals with one TCR beta chain. The repertoire was sequenced with immunoSEQ multiplex PCR; TCRdb's copy has only in-frame clones and lacks some. The repertoire holds about 610,000 clones, with roughly 97% as singletons. This sample is part of a study of shared clonotypes between healthy human individuals. The V gene lost 5 bases and the J gene lost 1 base, with 8 bases spanning the gap. CDR3 length: 14 residues. CDR1 is LNHDA, CDR2 SQIVND, per germline (reference sequence). The TCR sequence derives from a woman aged 25 to 39 in good health. The genes are TRBV19 and TRBJ2-2, with D possibly TRBD1 on 5 matching bases. The sequencing input was naive CD4+ T cells sorted from blood. Subset in this sample: CD45RA+ positively selected. CDR3: CASSSTGNTGELFF. The DNA for the CDR3 is TGTGCCAGTAGTTCCACAGGGAACACCGGGGAGCTGTTTTTT.